This entry concerns a single T cell receptor (beta chain). The data were taken from a study of blood T cell repertoires in COVID-19. Clones were read by immunoSEQ multiplex PCR, and TCRdb kept only the in-frame ones, dropping some. The table records 150,000 to 200,000 clones, approximately 90% of them present only once. With V trimmed by 2 bases and J by 5 bases, 3 bases remained unmatched. CDR1 and CDR2 (germline): ENHRY, SYGVKD. The CDR3 spans 14 residues. The sequence was collected from a woman between 40 and 50 years old in a cohort exposed to, infected with or recovered from COVID-19 (not recorded which). The chain is built from TRBV10-3 and TRBJ2-3; 8 bases fit TRBD1. Sequencing used PBMCs or T cells enriched from blood (not recorded which). The CDR3 loop is CAISEGRGRDTQYF. The CDR3 DNA sequence: TGTGCCATCAGTGAGGGCAGGGGGCGAGATACGCAGTATTTT.